The 17 T cell receptor beta chains presented below share a single source sample, sequenced in a study of T cell repertoires in ileal Crohn's disease. Profiled with immunoSEQ multiplex PCR; TCRdb holds only in-frame clones, not every one. This table has around 14,000 clones, around 70% appearing once. The sequencing sample was made of ileal tissue. These receptors all stem from an adult with Crohn's disease.

The rearrangement uses TRBV2 and TRBJ2-5; D is perhaps TRBD1 or TRBD2 (5 bases each). Germline values: CDR1 SNHLY, CDR2 FYNNEI. The CDR3 extends over 11 amino acids. The V end lost 9 bases, the J end lost 4 bases, and 9 bases lay between the germline ends. The CDR3 loop is CASGGVETQYF. The CDR3, as DNA: TGTGCCAGTGGGGGAGTAGAGACCCAGTACTTC.

With respect to this clone: One junction end does not reproduce the germline sequence, and a read error may be involved. This chain connects TRBV28 to TRBJ1-1; no reliable D call. The CDR3 totals 14 residues. The germline gives CDR1 MDHEN, CDR2 SYDVKM. The CDR3 DNA follows: TGTGCCGGCAGTTTAGGGTCGCGAGGGACTGAAGCTTTCTTT. Its protein is CAGSLGSRGTEAFF.

The chain has TRBV10-1 and TRBJ1-2; D might be TRBD1 (6 bases). Germline V gene sequence: CDR1 WNHNN, CDR2 SYGVQD (reference sequence). Trimming took 8 bases from V and 1 from J, leaving 14 bases between them. The CDR3 has 14 residues. The CDR3 reads CASLTDRINYGYTF. CDR3 nucleotides: TGCGCCAGCCTTACAGACAGGATTAACTATGGCTACACCTTC.

V gene TRBV29-1 combines with J gene TRBJ1-4; tentatively, D is TRBD1 (5 bases). Germline V gene sequence: CDR1 SQVTM, CDR2 ANQGSEA. CDR3 size: 12 residues. Trimming took 6 bases from V and 5 from J, leaving 10 bases between them. CDR3 sequence: CSVGRVNEKLFF. CDR3 bases: TGCAGCGTGGGACGGGTGAATGAAAAACTGTTTTTT.

DNA of the CDR3: TGTGCCAGCAGTCGACAGGGGGACGGGAGACCCACAGATACGCAGTATTTT. This translates into CASSRQGDGRPTDTQYF. The J gene is TRBJ2-3, the V gene TRBV2; TRBD1 aligns across 9 bases. V shed 5 bases, J shed 2 bases, and the junction held 11 bases outside the gene matches. The germline V gene has CDR1 SNHLY and CDR2 FYNNEI. The CDR3 is 17 amino acids.

The rearrangement joins TRBV5-1 to TRBJ2-1; D remains ambiguous. From germline, CDR1 is SGHRS and CDR2 YFSETQ. Trimming stripped 0 bases from V and 0 bases from J, with 10 bases between. This CDR3 is 16 amino acids long. The CDR3 sequence is CASSLGGISSYNEQFF. In DNA, the CDR3 is TGCGCCAGCAGCTTGGGTGGAATTAGCTCCTACAATGAGCAGTTCTTC.

The chain has TRBV7-8 and TRBJ2-7; D call uncertain. The CDR3 covers 13 residues. V was pared by 3 bases and J by 2 bases, with 8 bases between. CDR1 and CDR2 (germline): SGHVS, FQNEAQ. In nucleotides, the CDR3 is TGTGCCAGCAGCTTCAAGAAAACCTACGAGCAGTACTTC. Protein product: CASSFKKTYEQYF.

This clone was observed a few times. This chain joins TRBV28 and TRBJ1-2; 7 nucleotides line up with TRBD1. The ends lost 5 bases at V and 6 bases at J; junction bases unmatched: 9. The germline V gene has CDR1 MDHEN and CDR2 SYDVKM. There are 14 residues in the CDR3. CDR3 in amino acids: CASSPRRQGHGYTF. CDR3 bases: TGTGCCAGCAGTCCCCGACGACAGGGTCATGGCTACACCTTC.

The rearrangement joins TRBV6-6 to TRBJ2-1, with D possibly being TRBD1 or TRBD2 (6 bases each). Germline V gene data show CDR1 as MNHNY and CDR2 as SVGAGI (reference sequence). Trimming left V 7 bases short and J 15 bases short, with 19 bases between. This CDR3 contains 12 residues. CDR3: CASNNEGGAGFF. The CDR3 nucleotides read TGTGCCAGCAATAACGAGGGGGGAGCGGGGTTCTTC.

The chain uses TRBV6-5 and TRBJ1-1; 8 nucleotides line up with TRBD1. Trimming cost V 2 bases and J 7 bases; bases outside gene matches: 6. Germline lookup yields CDR1 MNHEY and CDR2 SVGAGI. The CDR3 has 14 residues. The CDR3 region is CASSYIDRGVEAFF. The DNA of the CDR3 is TGTGCCAGCAGTTACATCGACAGGGGAGTTGAAGCTTTCTTT.

The V gene is TRBV27, the J gene TRBJ1-1, with no clear D. The CDR3 is 15 amino acids. V lost 5 bases, J lost 1 base, and 14 bases lay in between. Germline values: CDR1 MNHEY, CDR2 SMNVEV (reference sequence). CDR3 protein: CASSITSLGNTEAFF. The DNA for the CDR3 is TGTGCCAGCAGTATAACCTCTCTGGGGAACACTGAAGCTTTCTTT.

J is TRBJ2-7 and V is TRBV27; D tentatively fits TRBD1 or TRBD2 (5 bases each). Germline CDR1 MNHEY, CDR2 SMNVEV (reference sequence). V lost 5 bases and J 7 bases, leaving 12 bases between the germline ends. There are 12 residues in the CDR3. DNA for the CDR3: TGTGCCAGCAGTCTAGGGACCGCGGAGCAGTACTTC. The encoded protein is CASSLGTAEQYF.

This clone appeared a single time. The rearrangement links TRBV11-1 to TRBJ1-3; D unresolved. From germline, CDR1 is SGHAT and CDR2 FQDESV (reference sequence). This CDR3 comprises 15 residues. V lost 3 bases to trimming and J lost 0 bases, with 9 bases between them. In DNA, the CDR3 is TGTGCCAGCAGCTTTGATCCAGGCTCTGGAAACACCATATATTTT. It encodes CASSFDPGSGNTIYF.

The V and J genes are TRBV10-3 and TRBJ2-6; D is possibly TRBD1 (5 bases). The V end lost 0 bases, the J end lost 3 bases, and 9 bases lay between the germline ends. Looked up from germline, CDR1 is ENHRY and CDR2 is SYGVKD. The CDR3 contains 16 residues. CDR3 protein: CAISESVGVGANVLTF. The CDR3, as DNA: TGTGCCATCAGTGAGTCGGTAGGGGTTGGGGCCAACGTCCTGACTTTC.

This clone is medium-sized. V and J are TRBV27 and TRBJ2-7; 10 bases line up with TRBD1. The J segment lost 3 bases and the V segment lost 4 bases, leaving 6 bases of the junction unmatched. The CDR3 contains 15 residues. Germline V CDR1 and CDR2: MNHEY, SMNVEV (reference sequence). CDR3 in DNA: TGTGCCAGCAGTTCCGACTGGACAGGGGGCTACGAGCAGTACTTC. It encodes CASSSDWTGGYEQYF.

The rearrangement joins TRBV28 to TRBJ1-4, with unresolved D. The germline V gene has CDR1 MDHEN and CDR2 SYDVKM. Trimming left V 6 bases short and J 8 bases short, with 10 bases between. This CDR3 has 12 residues. The CDR3 nucleotides are TGTGCCAGCAGGGAGGTCAGAGAAAAACTGTTTTTT. It yields the protein CASREVREKLFF.

The V and J genes are TRBV6-1 and TRBJ1-2; D unresolved. This CDR3 contains 14 residues. In germline, CDR1 is MNHNS, CDR2 SASEGT. V was cut by 1 base and J by 6 bases, with 12 bases left in between. The CDR3 DNA reads as TGTGCCAGCAGTGAAGTAAGGGCTCGGAATGGCTACACCTTC. Residues: CASSEVRARNGYTF.